This T cell receptor beta chain was observed in a study of T cell responses to AZD1222 COVID-19 vaccine. Germline CDR1 and CDR2: GTSNPN and SVGIG (reference sequence). J gave up 3 bases and V 5 bases, and 5 bases lay outside the gene matches. The CDR3 covers 14 residues. Method: immunoSEQ multiplex PCR; TCRdb's copy keeps in-frame clones and lacks some. The repertoire holds around 140,000 clones, around 93% seen once, with about 4% in the top ten. The sequenced sample was peripheral blood, obtained 28 days after the second AZD1222 dose. The chain employs TRBV30 and TRBJ2-7; 12 nucleotides align to TRBD1. The receptor's source is an adult who received the AZD1222 COVID-19 vaccine. The CDR3 spells CAWAGTGGFYEQYF. DNA of the CDR3: TGTGCCTGGGCCGGGACAGGGGGCTTCTACGAGCAGTACTTC.